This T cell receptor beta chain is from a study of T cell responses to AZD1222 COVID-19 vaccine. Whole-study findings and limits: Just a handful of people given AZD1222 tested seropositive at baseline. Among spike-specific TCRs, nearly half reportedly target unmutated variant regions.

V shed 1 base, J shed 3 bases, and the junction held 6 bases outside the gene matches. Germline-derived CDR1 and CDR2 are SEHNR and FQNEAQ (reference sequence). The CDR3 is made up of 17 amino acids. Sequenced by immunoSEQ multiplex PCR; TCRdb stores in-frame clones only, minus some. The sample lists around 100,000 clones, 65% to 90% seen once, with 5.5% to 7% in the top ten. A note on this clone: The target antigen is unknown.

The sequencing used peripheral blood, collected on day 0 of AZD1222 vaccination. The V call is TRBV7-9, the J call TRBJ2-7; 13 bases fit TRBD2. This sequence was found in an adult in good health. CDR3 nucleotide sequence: TGTGCCAGCAGCTTAGGGACTAGCGGGAGTTTGGACTACGAGCAGTACTTC. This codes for CASSLGTSGSLDYEQYF.